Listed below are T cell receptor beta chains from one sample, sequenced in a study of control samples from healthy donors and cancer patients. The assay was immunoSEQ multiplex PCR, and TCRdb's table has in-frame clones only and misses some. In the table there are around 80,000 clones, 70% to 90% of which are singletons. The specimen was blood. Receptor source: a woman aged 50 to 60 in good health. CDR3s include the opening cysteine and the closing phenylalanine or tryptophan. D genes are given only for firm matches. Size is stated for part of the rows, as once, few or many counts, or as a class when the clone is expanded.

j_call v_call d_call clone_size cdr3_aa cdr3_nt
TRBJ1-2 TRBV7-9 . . CASSLDSYGYTF TGTGCCAGCAGCCTGGACAGCTATGGCTACACCTTC
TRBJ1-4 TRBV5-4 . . CASSFGGYNEKLFF TGTGCCAGCAGCTTCGGGGGGTATAATGAAAAACTGTTTTTT
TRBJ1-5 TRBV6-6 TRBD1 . CASSLGQGDQPQHF TGTGCCAGCAGTCTGGGACAGGGGGATCAGCCCCAGCATTTT
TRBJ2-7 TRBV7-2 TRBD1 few CASSFAGTGYREQYF TGTGCCAGCAGCTTTGCCGGGACAGGGTATCGCGAGCAGTACTTC
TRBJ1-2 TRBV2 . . CASSWGDTNYGYTF TGTGCCAGCAGTTGGGGGGACACGAACTATGGCTACACCTTC
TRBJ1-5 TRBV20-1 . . CSASTRYQPQHF TGCAGTGCTAGTACGAGGTATCAGCCCCAGCATTTT
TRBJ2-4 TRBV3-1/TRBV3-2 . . CASSQYDWGGQKNIQYF TGTGCCAGCAGCCAATATGATTGGGGTGGACAGAAAAACATTCAGTACTTC
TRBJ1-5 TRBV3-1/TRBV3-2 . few CASSQGGALNQPQHF TGTGCCAGCAGCCAAGGAGGAGCTCTCAATCAGCCCCAGCATTTT
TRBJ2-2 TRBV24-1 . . CATSSLTTGELFF TGTGCCACCAGTAGTCTGACCACCGGGGAGCTGTTTTTT
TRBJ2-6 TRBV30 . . CASEDTGANVLTF TGTGCCTCAGAGGATACAGGGGCCAACGTCCTGACTTTC
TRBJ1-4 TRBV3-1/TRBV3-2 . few CASSQGFLEVFNEKLFF TGTGCCAGCAGCCAAGGATTCCTGGAAGTTTTTAATGAAAAACTGTTTTTT
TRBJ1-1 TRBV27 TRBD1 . CASSLRGLGTEAFF TGTGCCAGCAGTTTAAGGGGGCTAGGCACTGAAGCTTTCTTT
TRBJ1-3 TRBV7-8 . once CASSPKYGGWGNTIYF TGTGCCAGCAGCCCCAAGTATGGGGGATGGGGAAACACCATATATTTT
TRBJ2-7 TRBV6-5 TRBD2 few CASGSGAYEQYF TGTGCCAGCGGTAGCGGGGCCTACGAGCAGTACTTC
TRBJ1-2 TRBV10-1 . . CASSANSWYGYTF TGCGCCAGCAGTGCCAACAGCTGGTATGGCTACACCTTC
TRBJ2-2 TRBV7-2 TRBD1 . CASSFGQGAVGELFF TGTGCCAGCAGCTTCGGACAGGGGGCGGTCGGGGAGCTGTTTTTT
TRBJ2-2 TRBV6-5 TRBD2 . CASQSGSTGELFF TGTGCCAGCCAAAGCGGGAGCACCGGGGAGCTGTTTTTT
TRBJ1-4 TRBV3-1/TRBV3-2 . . CASSQDWGREKLFF TGTGCCAGCAGCCAAGATTGGGGAAGGGAAAAACTGTTTTTT
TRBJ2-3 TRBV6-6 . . CASSYSSLDTQYF TGTGCCAGCAGTTACTCGTCGTTGGATACGCAGTATTTT
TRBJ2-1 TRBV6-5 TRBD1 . CASTGGDEQFF TGTGCCAGTACAGGGGGCGATGAGCAGTTCTTC
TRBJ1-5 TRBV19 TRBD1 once CASSFYRGRGSSNQPQHF TGTGCCAGTAGTTTTTACAGGGGGCGGGGGAGTAGCAATCAGCCCCAGCATTTT
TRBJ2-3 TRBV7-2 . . CASSLEAGVSTDTQYF TGTGCCAGCAGCTTAGAGGCAGGCGTTAGCACAGATACGCAGTATTTT
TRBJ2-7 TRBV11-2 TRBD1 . CASSWGTGGFSYEQYF TGTGCCAGCAGCTGGGGGACAGGGGGGTTCTCCTACGAGCAGTACTTC
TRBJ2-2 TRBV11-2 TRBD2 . CASSGLAGVSTGELFF TGTGCCAGCAGCGGTCTAGCGGGGGTGAGCACCGGGGAGCTGTTTTTT
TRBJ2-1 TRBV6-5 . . CASSYSWGDNEQFF TGTGCCAGCAGTTACTCGTGGGGAGACAATGAGCAGTTCTTC
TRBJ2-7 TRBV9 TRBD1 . CASSVGGQGSYEQYF TGTGCCAGCAGCGTGGGGGGACAGGGCTCCTACGAGCAGTACTTC
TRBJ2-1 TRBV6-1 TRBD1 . CASSEQGVDLSYNEQFF TGTGCCAGCAGTGAACAGGGGGTCGACTTATCCTACAATGAGCAGTTCTTC
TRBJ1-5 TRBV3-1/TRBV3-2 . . CASSQGQNSNQPQHF TGTGCCAGCAGCCAAGGGCAGAATAGCAATCAGCCCCAGCATTTT
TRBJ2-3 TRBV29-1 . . CSVTRRSALRLGGGFSSTDTQYF TGCAGCGTAACGCGGCGGTCGGCTCTACGGCTAGGCGGGGGCTTTTCTAGCACAGATACGCAGTATTTT
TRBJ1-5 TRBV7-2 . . CASSHEYSNQPQHF TGTGCCAGCAGCCATGAGTACAGCAATCAGCCCCAGCATTTT
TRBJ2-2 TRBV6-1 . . CASSEVTGELFF TGTGCCAGCAGTGAGGTTACCGGGGAGCTGTTTTTT
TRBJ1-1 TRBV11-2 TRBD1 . CASSPGTVVAFF TGTGCCAGCAGCCCAGGGACAGTTGTTGCTTTCTTT
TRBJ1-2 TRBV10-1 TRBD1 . CASNGTGGYYGYTF TGCGCCAGCAACGGGACAGGGGGCTACTATGGCTACACCTTC
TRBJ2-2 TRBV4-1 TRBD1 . CASSRGQGRSTGELFF TGCGCCAGCAGCCGCGGACAGGGTAGATCCACCGGGGAGCTGTTTTTT
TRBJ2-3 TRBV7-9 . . CASSLIDRYTQYF TGTGCCAGCAGCTTAATAGACAGATATACGCAGTATTTT
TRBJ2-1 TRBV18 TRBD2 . CASSPGRGGLGEQFF TGTGCCAGCTCACCAGGTCGGGGGGGCCTGGGTGAGCAGTTCTTC
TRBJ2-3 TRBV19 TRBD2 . CASSSRLASGEDTQYF TGTGCCAGTTCTTCGCGACTAGCGTCGGGGGAAGATACGCAGTATTTT
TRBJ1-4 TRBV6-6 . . CASRFPAQTNEKLFF TGTGCCAGCAGATTCCCGGCCCAAACTAATGAAAAACTGTTTTTT
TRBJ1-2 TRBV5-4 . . CASSLDSSYNYGYTF TGTGCCAGCAGCTTGGACAGTTCCTACAATTATGGCTACACCTTC
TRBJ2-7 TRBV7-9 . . CASSPYTGFEQYF TGTGCCAGCAGCCCTTATACAGGATTCGAGCAGTACTTC